These 12 T cell receptor beta chains originate from one sample sequenced in a study of beta chain features in type 1 diabetes. Isolated RNA was reverse transcribed in full, so expressed TCRB transcripts were sequenced. Measured with immunoSEQ multiplex PCR; TCRdb has only the in-frame clones, and not every one. Of about 290,000 clones in the sample, around 7.3% were seen once. Sequenced input: central memory CD4+ T cells from blood. The source is a woman aged 18-29 years in good health.

V is TRBV5-1 and J is TRBJ1-2; D perhaps matches TRBD1 (5 bases). The V end lost 0 bases, the J end lost 4 bases, and 10 bases lay between the germline ends. This CDR3 has 14 residues. Germline lookup yields CDR1 SGHRS and CDR2 YFSETQ. The CDR3 nucleotides read TGCGCCAGCAGCTTGGTTGCGCAGGGCTATGGCTACACCTTC. Translation: CASSLVAQGYGYTF.

The sample holds a few counts of this clone. The chain is built from TRBV14 and TRBJ2-1, with 8 bases fitting TRBD2. The CDR3 is made up of 15 amino acids. Germline V gene data show CDR1 as SGHDN and CDR2 as FVKESK. V dropped 3 bases and J dropped 2; count of bases not matched to a gene: 3. CDR3 sequence: CASSQIAGPYNEQFF. The CDR3, as DNA: TGTGCCAGCAGCCAGATAGCGGGACCCTACAATGAGCAGTTCTTC.

Many counts were recorded for this clone. The chain employs TRBV19 and TRBJ2-3; D remains unclear. V lost 5 bases and J 4 bases, leaving 10 bases between the germline ends. Germline CDR1 LNHDA, CDR2 SQIVND (reference sequence). The CDR3 spans 13 residues. For the CDR3, the DNA is TGTGCCAGTAGTGCCGACGGACCAGATACGCAGTATTTT. Translated: CASSADGPDTQYF.

The chain couples TRBV28 to TRBJ2-7; 7 bases map to TRBD1. Losses at the gene ends were 4 bases for V and 0 bases for J; bases not matched to a gene: 9. Per the germline V gene, CDR1 is MDHEN and CDR2 is SYDVKM. The CDR3 is made up of 16 amino acids. CDR3 in amino acids: CASSSNRGSDSYEQYV. CDR3 coding DNA: TGTGCCAGCAGTTCCAACAGGGGTTCAGACTCCTACGAGCAGTACGTC.

This clone was observed a handful of times. V and J are TRBV7-6 and TRBJ1-1; a weak D match, TRBD1 (5 bases). V was clipped by 0 bases and J by 4 bases, with 9 bases between them. CDR3 size: 14 residues. Germline CDR1 SGHVS, CDR2 FNYEAQ. DNA of the CDR3: TGTGCCAGCAGCTTAGCACAGAGGGGCACTGAAGCTTTCTTT. Protein: CASSLAQRGTEAFF.

This clone was found a few times. V and J are TRBV4-1 and TRBJ2-1, with 11 bases fitting TRBD2. V gave up 4 bases and J gave up 3 bases; unmatched junction bases: 11. CDR3 length: 18 amino acids. The germline V gene has CDR1 MGHRA and CDR2 YSYEKL. The CDR3 DNA reads TGCGCCAGCAGCCCCACCTACACCGGGACTAGCGGCTACAATGAGCAGTTCTTC. This translates into CASSPTYTGTSGYNEQFF.

This clone was counted between two and nine times. This chain links TRBV14 with TRBJ2-1; 9 bases are a match to TRBD2. V gave up 1 base and J gave up 10 bases; unmatched junction bases: 11. The CDR3 runs to 16 residues. The V gene's germline CDR1 is SGHDN and CDR2 FVKESK. Written as DNA, the CDR3 is TGTGCCAGCAGCCAAGTGATTTCTACTAGCGGGCTCGAGCAGTTCTTC. As protein: CASSQVISTSGLEQFF.

J is TRBJ1-6 and V is TRBV6-4; D gene unclear. CDR3 size: 14 residues. Trimming left V 10 bases short and J 6 bases short, with 16 bases between. Germline V gives CDR1 MRHNA, CDR2 SNTAGT. CDR3 nucleotides: TGTGCCATTCCCCCTTCCGAGTCTAATTCACCCCTCCACTTT. Translating gives CAIPPSESNSPLHF.

This clone appeared a few times. Other nucleotide sequences in the sample specify the same CDR3. The chain joins TRBV4-2 to TRBJ1-1; 8 bases are a match to TRBD1. V trimming: 4 bases; J trimming: 6 bases; junction bases outside the gene matches: 7. CDR1 is LGHNA, CDR2 YNFKEQ, per germline. The CDR3 totals 14 residues. In nucleotides, the CDR3 is TGTGCCAGCAGCCCCGGGGACAGGATCCCTGAAGCTTTCTTT. It specifies CASSPGDRIPEAFF.

This clone was counted a few times. The chain employs TRBV20-1 and TRBJ2-7, with D unresolved. The CDR3 loop spans 11 amino acids. The V and J ends lost 0 bases and 4 bases respectively, with 4 bases between them. Per the germline V gene, CDR1 is DFQATT and CDR2 is SNEGSKA (reference sequence). The DNA of the CDR3 is TGCAGTGCTAGAGAGCGTTACGAGCAGTACTTC. Protein sequence: CSARERYEQYF.

The rearrangement links TRBV5-6 to TRBJ2-5; D remains unclear. CDR3 length equals 11 residues. Trimming left V 1 base short and J 7 bases short, with 5 bases between. Germline lookup yields CDR1 SGHDT and CDR2 YYEEEE. CDR3 sequence reads: CASSLIGTQYF. The DNA of the CDR3 is TGTGCCAGCAGCTTGATCGGGACCCAGTACTTC.

This clone occurred a few times. The chain has TRBV5-1 and TRBJ2-5; tentatively, D is TRBD2 (6 bases). This CDR3 is built from 16 residues. Germline assignment: CDR1 SGHRS and CDR2 YFSETQ. V was cut by 4 bases and J by 2 bases, with 18 bases left in between. The CDR3 sequence is CASSPRVSGTQETQYF. CDR3 DNA sequence: TGCGCCAGCAGCCCCCGGGTTAGCGGAACTCAAGAGACCCAGTACTTC.